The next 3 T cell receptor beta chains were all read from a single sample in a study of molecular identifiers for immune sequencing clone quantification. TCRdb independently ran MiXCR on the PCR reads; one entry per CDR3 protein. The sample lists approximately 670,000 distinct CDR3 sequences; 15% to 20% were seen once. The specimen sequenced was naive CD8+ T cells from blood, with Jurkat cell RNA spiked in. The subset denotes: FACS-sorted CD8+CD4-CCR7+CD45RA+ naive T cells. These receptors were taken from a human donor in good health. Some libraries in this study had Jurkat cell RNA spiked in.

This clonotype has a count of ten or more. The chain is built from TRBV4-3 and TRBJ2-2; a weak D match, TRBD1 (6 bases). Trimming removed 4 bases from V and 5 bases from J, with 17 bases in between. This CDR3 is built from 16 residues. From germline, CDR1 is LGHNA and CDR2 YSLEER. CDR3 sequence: CASSLDSPQGTGELFF. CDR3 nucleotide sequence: TGCGCCAGCAGCCTAGACTCTCCACAGGGTACCGGGGAGCTGTTTTTT.

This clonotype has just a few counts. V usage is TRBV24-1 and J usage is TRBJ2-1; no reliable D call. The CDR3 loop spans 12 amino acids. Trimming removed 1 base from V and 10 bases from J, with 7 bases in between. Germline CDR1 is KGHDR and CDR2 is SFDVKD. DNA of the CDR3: TGTGCCACCAGTGATTTTAGCAGAGAGCAGTTCTTC. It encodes CATSDFSREQFF.

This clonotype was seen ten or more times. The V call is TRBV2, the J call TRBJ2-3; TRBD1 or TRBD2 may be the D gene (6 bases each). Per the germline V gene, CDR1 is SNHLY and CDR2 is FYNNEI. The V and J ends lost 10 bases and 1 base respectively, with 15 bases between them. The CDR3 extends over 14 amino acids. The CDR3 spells CATQGGSGTDTQYF. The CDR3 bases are TGTGCCACCCAAGGGGGGTCGGGCACAGATACGCAGTATTTT.